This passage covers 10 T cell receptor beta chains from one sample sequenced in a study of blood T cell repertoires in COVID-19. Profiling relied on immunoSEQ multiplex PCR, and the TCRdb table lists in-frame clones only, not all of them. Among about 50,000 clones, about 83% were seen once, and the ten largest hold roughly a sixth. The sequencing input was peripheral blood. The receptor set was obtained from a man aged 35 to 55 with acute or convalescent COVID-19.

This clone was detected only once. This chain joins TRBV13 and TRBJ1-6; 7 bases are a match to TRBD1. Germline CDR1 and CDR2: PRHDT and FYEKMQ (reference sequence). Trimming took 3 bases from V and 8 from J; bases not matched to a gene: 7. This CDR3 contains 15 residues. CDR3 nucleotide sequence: TGTGCCAGCAGCTTTTTACAGGGGTCGGATTCACCCCTCCACTTT. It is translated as CASSFLQGSDSPLHF.

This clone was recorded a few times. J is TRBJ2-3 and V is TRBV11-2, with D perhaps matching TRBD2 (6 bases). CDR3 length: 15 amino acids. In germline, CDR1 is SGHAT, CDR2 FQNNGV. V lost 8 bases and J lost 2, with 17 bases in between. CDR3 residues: CASFPNRGTTDTQYF. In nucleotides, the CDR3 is TGTGCCAGCTTCCCTAACCGGGGGACCACAGATACGCAGTATTTT.

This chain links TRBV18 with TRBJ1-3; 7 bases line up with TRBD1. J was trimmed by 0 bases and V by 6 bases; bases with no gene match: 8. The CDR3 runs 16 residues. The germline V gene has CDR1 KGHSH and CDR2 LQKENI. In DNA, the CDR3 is TGTGCCAGCTCCCGGGACAGAGGATTCTCTGGAAACACCATATATTTT. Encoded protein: CASSRDRGFSGNTIYF.

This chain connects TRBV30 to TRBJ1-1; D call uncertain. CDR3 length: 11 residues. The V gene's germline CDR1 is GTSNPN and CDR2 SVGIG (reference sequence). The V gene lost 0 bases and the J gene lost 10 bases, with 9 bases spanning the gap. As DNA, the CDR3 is TGTGCCTGGAGTGTCTCCACTCCAGCTTTCTTT. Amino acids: CAWSVSTPAFF.

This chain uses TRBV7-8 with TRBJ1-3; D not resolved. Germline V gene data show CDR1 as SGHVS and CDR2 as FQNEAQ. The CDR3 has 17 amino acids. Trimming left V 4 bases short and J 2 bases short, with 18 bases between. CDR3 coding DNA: TGTGCCAGCAGCTCGAAAGGGAGAAGTTTGGCTGGAAACACCATATATTTT. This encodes CASSSKGRSLAGNTIYF.

The DNA for the CDR3 is TGTGCCAGCAGTTTAGGCAGGGGGCTAGTTTGTAACTATGGCTACACCTTC. The encoded protein is CASSLGRGLVCNYGYTF. The chain carries TRBV27 and TRBJ1-2; TRBD1 matches at 8 bases. The CDR3 covers 17 residues. CDR1 is MNHEY and CDR2 is SMNVEV in the germline V gene (reference sequence). The V gene end was trimmed by 2 bases and the J gene end by 1 base; junction bases not matched to a gene: 9.

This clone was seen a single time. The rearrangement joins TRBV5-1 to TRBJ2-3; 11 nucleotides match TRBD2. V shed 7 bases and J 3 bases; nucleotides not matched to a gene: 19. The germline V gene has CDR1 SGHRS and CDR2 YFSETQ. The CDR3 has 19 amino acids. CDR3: CASAEGSSGGALGTDTQYF. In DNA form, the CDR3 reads TGCGCCAGCGCTGAGGGTAGTAGCGGGGGGGCCTTAGGGACAGATACGCAGTATTTT.

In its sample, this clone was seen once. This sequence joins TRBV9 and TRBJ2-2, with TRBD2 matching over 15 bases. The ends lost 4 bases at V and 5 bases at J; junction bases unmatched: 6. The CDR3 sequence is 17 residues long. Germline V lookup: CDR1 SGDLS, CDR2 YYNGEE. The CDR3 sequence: CASSLGLAGGGTGELFF. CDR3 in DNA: TGTGCCAGCAGCCTGGGACTAGCGGGAGGTGGTACCGGGGAGCTGTTTTTT.

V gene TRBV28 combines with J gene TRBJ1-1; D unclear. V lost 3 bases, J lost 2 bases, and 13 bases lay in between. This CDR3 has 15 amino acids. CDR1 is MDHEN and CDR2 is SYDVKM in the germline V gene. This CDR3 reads CASSLGGEGNTEAFF. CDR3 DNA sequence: TGTGCCAGCAGTTTGGGTGGGGAGGGTAACACTGAAGCTTTCTTT. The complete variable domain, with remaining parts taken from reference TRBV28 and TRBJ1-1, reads DVKVTQSSRYLVKRTGEKVFLECVQDMDHENMFWYRQDPGLGLRLIYFSYDVKMKEKGDIPEGYSVSREKKERFSLILESASTNQTSMYLCASSLGGEGNTEAFFGQGTRLTVV.

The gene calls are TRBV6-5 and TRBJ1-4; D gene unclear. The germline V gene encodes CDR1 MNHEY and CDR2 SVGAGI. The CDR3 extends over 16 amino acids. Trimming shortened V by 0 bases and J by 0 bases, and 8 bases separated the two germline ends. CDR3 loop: CASSYSAGSTNEKLFF. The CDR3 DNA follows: TGTGCCAGCAGTTACTCGGCAGGATCAACTAATGAAAAACTGTTTTTT.